This T cell receptor beta chain was obtained from a study of blood T cells in healthy people across ages. CDR3 size: 13 residues. From germline, CDR1 is LNHDA and CDR2 SQIVND (reference sequence). A sample-barcoded 5' primer and a J-beta primer mix were used in a second PCR of roughly 7 to 12 cycles. MiXCR was run by TCRdb on the 5' RACE reads, yielding one entry per CDR3 protein. The sample lists more than 900,000 distinct CDR3 sequences, roughly 24% seen once, with about 0.69% in the top ten. The same sample was also used in a study of T cells of mothers and their children. That paper states: Thymic selection, a shaping force on TCR recombination output, acts similarly in related and unrelated pairs.

The receptor's source is a girl aged 2 to 9 in good health. Sample: blood. The genes are TRBV19 and TRBJ2-5; D tentatively fits TRBD1 or TRBD2 (5 bases each). The J call may be faulty, since TRBJ2-1 better matches the DNA end. In DNA, the CDR3 is TGTGCCAGTAGTACGGGGCCGGGGAATGAGCAGTTCTTC. Amino acid sequence: CASSTGPGNEQFF.